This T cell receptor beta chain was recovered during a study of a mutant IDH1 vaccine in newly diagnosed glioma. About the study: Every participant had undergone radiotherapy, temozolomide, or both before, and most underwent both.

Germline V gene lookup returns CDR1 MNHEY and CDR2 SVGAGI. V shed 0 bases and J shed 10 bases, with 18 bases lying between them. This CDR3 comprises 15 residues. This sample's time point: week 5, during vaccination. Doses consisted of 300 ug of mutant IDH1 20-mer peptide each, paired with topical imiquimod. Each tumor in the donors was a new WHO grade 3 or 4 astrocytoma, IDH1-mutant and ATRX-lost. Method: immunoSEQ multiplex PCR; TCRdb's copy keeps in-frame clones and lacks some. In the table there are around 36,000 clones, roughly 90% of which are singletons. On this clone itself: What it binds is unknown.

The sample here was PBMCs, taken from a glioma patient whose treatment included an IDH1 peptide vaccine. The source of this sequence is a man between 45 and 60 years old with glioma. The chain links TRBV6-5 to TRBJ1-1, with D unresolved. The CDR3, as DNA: TGTGCCAGCAGTTACTCGACAAATGAAAGGAATGGAGCTTTCTTT. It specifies CASSYSTNERNGAFF.